This T cell receptor (beta chain) was observed in a study of graft-versus-host responses after intestinal transplantation. Across the whole study: The recipients all started with anti-thymocyte globulin induction and then took tacrolimus and steroids for 2 to 3 years.

There are 14 residues in the CDR3. V lost 5 bases, J lost 8 bases, and 8 bases stayed unmatched. Looked up from germline, CDR1 is WSHSY and CDR2 is SAAADI. Whole-study findings and limits: Detection of GvH clones occurred in recipient marrow, and some had their first appearance in ileum or blood.

Sequencing used immunoSEQ multiplex PCR; TCRdb keeps in-frame clones, though not all of them. The table has about 110,000 clones, about 93% seen once. Concerning this clone itself: Its antigen is still unknown.

V gene TRBV10-2 combines with J gene TRBJ1-2; TRBD1 matches 10 bases. This sequence originates from a human donor who received an intestinal transplant. The material was unstimulated CD8+ T cells sorted from spleen or lymph node cells, obtained before intestinal transplant. The CDR3 sequence: CASSKTGGAGGYTF. The CDR3 bases are TGCGCCAGCAGTAAGACAGGGGGCGCGGGGGGCTACACCTTC.